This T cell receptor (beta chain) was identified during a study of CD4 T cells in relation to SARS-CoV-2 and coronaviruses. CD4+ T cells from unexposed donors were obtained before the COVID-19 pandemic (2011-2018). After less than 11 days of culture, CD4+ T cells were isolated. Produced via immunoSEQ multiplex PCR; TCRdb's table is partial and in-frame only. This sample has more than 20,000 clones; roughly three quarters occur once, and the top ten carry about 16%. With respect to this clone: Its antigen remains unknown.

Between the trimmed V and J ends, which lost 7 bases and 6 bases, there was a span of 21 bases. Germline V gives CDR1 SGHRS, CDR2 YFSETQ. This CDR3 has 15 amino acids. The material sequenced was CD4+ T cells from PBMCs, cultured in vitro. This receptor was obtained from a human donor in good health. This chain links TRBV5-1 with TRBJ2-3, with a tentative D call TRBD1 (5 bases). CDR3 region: CASSRAQGASDTQYF. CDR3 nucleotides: TGCGCCAGCTCCCGCGCGCAAGGGGCTTCTGATACGCAGTATTTT.